A selection of T cell receptor beta chains follows, all from one sample in a study of shared clonotypes between healthy human individuals. Some clones are missing from TCRdb's copy, which holds only in-frame ones; the method was immunoSEQ multiplex PCR. The repertoire consists of approximately 470,000 clones, with around 73% occurring once and the leading ten covering around 12%. Sequenced input: PBMCs. The receptors here all came from a woman aged 40 to 55 in good health. Some clones in this sample may be carry-over from other donors' samples. CDR3s include the opening cysteine and the closing phenylalanine or tryptophan. The order of the fields is CDR3 DNA, CDR3 protein, J gene, clone size, V gene, D gene. A D gene is named only where the DNA matches it firmly. Expanded clones are given a class, and other clones once, few, many or no size at all.

DNA: TGCGCCAGCAGCCAATCCTTCCAGGGTGAGCAGTTCTTC
CDR3: CASSQSFQGEQFF
J: TRBJ2-1
size: NA
V: TRBV4-3
D: NA

DNA: TGTGCCAGCAGGGAAAGGGGTGGCTACACCTTC
CDR3: CASRERGGYTF
J: TRBJ1-2
size: NA
V: TRBV28
D: NA

DNA: TGCAGCGTTGTCTGGTGGAACCAAGAGACCCAGTACTTC
CDR3: CSVVWWNQETQYF
J: TRBJ2-5
size: once
V: TRBV29-1
D: NA

DNA: TGTGTCACCACTTTTAGTCGCAATCAGCCCCAGCATTTT
CDR3: CVTTFSRNQPQHF
J: TRBJ1-5
size: NA
V: TRBV10-3
D: NA

DNA: TGTGCCAGCAGCTTACCAAGGGCCCGGGAGCAGTACTTC
CDR3: CASSLPRAREQYF
J: TRBJ2-7
size: few
V: TRBV7-2
D: NA

DNA: TGTGCCAGCTGGGGCCGACAGCACTACGAGCAGTACTTC
CDR3: CASWGRQHYEQYF
J: TRBJ2-7
size: NA
V: TRBV28
D: NA

DNA: TGTGCCAGCAGTAGGCAGCAGGGCTCCTACAATGAGCAGTTCTTC
CDR3: CASSRQQGSYNEQFF
J: TRBJ2-1
size: NA
V: TRBV2
D: NA

DNA: TGTGCCAGCGGACTTGAGCGAGACTACGAGCAGTACTTC
CDR3: CASGLERDYEQYF
J: TRBJ2-7
size: NA
V: TRBV2
D: NA

DNA: TGTGCCAGTTTCACCGGACAGCTTGACTATGGCTACACCTTC
CDR3: CASFTGQLDYGYTF
J: TRBJ1-2
size: NA
V: TRBV7-9
D: NA

DNA: TGTGCCAGCAGTGAAGGCTGGAGGGCAGAGCCCCAGCATTTT
CDR3: CASSEGWRAEPQHF
J: TRBJ1-5
size: NA
V: TRBV6-1
D: NA

DNA: TGCGCCAGCAGCCAAGACCACGGGCTAGGATCCTACGAGCAGTACTTC
CDR3: CASSQDHGLGSYEQYF
J: TRBJ2-7
size: NA
V: TRBV4-1
D: NA

DNA: TGTGCCAGTAGTATAGATCGGGGGACAGGGGGAGTCACCGGGGAGCTGTTTTTT
CDR3: CASSIDRGTGGVTGELFF
J: TRBJ2-2
size: many
V: TRBV19
D: TRBD1

DNA: TGTGCCAGCAGCCCGACAGGGGCTAACTATGGCTACACCTTC
CDR3: CASSPTGANYGYTF
J: TRBJ1-2
size: NA
V: TRBV9
D: TRBD1

DNA: TGTGCCAGCGGCGTTGGACGGACGAACACCGGGGAGCTGTTTTTT
CDR3: CASGVGRTNTGELFF
J: TRBJ2-2
size: NA
V: TRBV9
D: NA

DNA: TGTGCCAGCAGTTCCACAGGGAACACTGAAGCTTTCTTT
CDR3: CASSSTGNTEAFF
J: TRBJ1-1
size: NA
V: TRBV28
D: NA

DNA: TGTGCCAGCAGTTACTCCCTTGCGGGCACCATATATTTT
CDR3: CASSYSLAGTIYF
J: TRBJ1-3
size: many
V: TRBV6-5
D: NA

DNA: TGTGCCAGCTCGCCGCGCCGGGACAGTCCATTTTTGGAGCTGTTTTTT
CDR3: CASSPRRDSPFLELFF
J: TRBJ2-2
size: NA
V: TRBV18
D: TRBD1

DNA: TGTGCCTGGACTCGACGGGAGCGTAATGAAAAACTGTTTTTT
CDR3: CAWTRRERNEKLFF
J: TRBJ1-4
size: many
V: TRBV30
D: NA

DNA: TGTGCCAGCGGCCCCTACCCCAGCCGGGTGGACACTGAAGCTTTCTTT
CDR3: CASGPYPSRVDTEAFF
J: TRBJ1-1
size: NA
V: TRBV11-3
D: NA

DNA: TGTGCCAGCAGCTCGACTAGCGGGCCTTCCTCCTACAATGAGCAGTTCTTC
CDR3: CASSSTSGPSSYNEQFF
J: TRBJ2-1
size: NA
V: TRBV7-2
D: TRBD2

DNA: TGCGCCAGCAGCCTAGTAGCGGGAGCTCGCACAGATACGCAGTATTTT
CDR3: CASSLVAGARTDTQYF
J: TRBJ2-3
size: NA
V: TRBV4-1
D: TRBD2

DNA: TGCAGCGTCCACCCCGACATGAACACTGAAGCTTTCTTT
CDR3: CSVHPDMNTEAFF
J: TRBJ1-1
size: NA
V: TRBV29-1
D: NA

DNA: TGTGCCAGCTCACCTCTGCTCGCGGGAGGGCCGCTAGGGACCCAGTACTTC
CDR3: CASSPLLAGGPLGTQYF
J: TRBJ2-5
size: NA
V: TRBV18
D: TRBD2

DNA: TGTGCCAGCTCAACGGGACAGGGGAACACTGAAGCTTTCTTT
CDR3: CASSTGQGNTEAFF
J: TRBJ1-1
size: NA
V: TRBV18
D: TRBD1

DNA: TGTGCCAGCAGTTTACCCACCGGGACGGACTATGGCTACACCTTC
CDR3: CASSLPTGTDYGYTF
J: TRBJ1-2
size: once
V: TRBV28
D: NA

DNA: TGTGCCAGCAGTTACTCGCCGACAGCAGCCTACGAGCAGTACTTC
CDR3: CASSYSPTAAYEQYF
J: TRBJ2-7
size: NA
V: TRBV6-5
D: NA

DNA: TGTGCCAGCAGCCCCGGGGACGCCATCACAGATACGCAGTATTTT
CDR3: CASSPGDAITDTQYF
J: TRBJ2-3
size: NA
V: TRBV6-6
D: NA

DNA: TGTGCCAGCAGCTCTACGGGACTAGCCCTCCTGTACTTC
CDR3: CASSSTGLALLYF
J: TRBJ2-7
size: NA
V: TRBV7-9
D: TRBD2

DNA: TGTGCCAGCAGCTTAAGTCCCTCGACTTATTACGAGCAGTACTTC
CDR3: CASSLSPSTYYEQYF
J: TRBJ2-7
size: NA
V: TRBV7-8
D: NA

DNA: TGTGCCAGCAGCTTGGTTCCAGGGGCGACTAACACCGGGGAGCTGTTTTTT
CDR3: CASSLVPGATNTGELFF
J: TRBJ2-2
size: once
V: TRBV5-4
D: NA